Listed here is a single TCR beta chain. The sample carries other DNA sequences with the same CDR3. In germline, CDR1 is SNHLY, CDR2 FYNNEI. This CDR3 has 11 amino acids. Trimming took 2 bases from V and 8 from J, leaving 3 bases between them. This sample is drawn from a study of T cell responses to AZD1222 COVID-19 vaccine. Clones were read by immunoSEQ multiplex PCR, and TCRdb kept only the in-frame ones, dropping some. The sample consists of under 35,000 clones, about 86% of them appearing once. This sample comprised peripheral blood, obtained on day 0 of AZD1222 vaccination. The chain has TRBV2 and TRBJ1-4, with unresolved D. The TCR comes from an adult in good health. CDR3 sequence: CASSEYEKLFF. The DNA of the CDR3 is TGTGCCAGCAGTGAATACGAAAAACTGTTTTTT.